This T cell receptor beta chain was retrieved from a study of blood T cells in healthy people across ages. Primed by a sample-barcoded 5' primer and a J-beta primer mix, a second PCR proceeded for about 7 to 11 cycles. TCRdb re-called the 5' RACE reads with MiXCR, one entry per CDR3 protein. The repertoire consists of around 400,000 distinct CDR3 sequences, with 45% to 60% occurring once and the leading ten covering under 65%. From germline, CDR1 is SNHLY and CDR2 FYNNEI. Losses at the gene ends were 1 base for V and 7 bases for J; bases not matched to a gene: 3. The CDR3 runs 14 residues. This clonotype came up a few times.

The clonotype was recovered from a man between 60 and 75 years old in good health. The chain combines TRBV2 with TRBJ1-4; 7 bases match TRBD1. The sequenced sample consisted of blood. CDR3 loop: CASSEEGAGEKLFF. In DNA, the CDR3 is TGTGCCAGCAGTGAAGAGGGGGCTGGTGAAAAACTGTTTTTT.